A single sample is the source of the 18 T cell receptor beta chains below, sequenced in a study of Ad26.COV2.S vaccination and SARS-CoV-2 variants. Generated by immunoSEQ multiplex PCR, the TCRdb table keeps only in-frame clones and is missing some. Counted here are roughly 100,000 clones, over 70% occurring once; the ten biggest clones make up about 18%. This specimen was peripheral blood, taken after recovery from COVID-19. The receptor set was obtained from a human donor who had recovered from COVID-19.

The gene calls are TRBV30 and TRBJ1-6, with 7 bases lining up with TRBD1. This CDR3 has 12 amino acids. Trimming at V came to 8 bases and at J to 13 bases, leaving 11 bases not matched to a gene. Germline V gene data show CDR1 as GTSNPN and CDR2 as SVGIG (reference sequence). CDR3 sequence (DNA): TGTGCCCTAAAGGGGACAGCGGGTCCCCTCCACTTT. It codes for CALKGTAGPLHF.

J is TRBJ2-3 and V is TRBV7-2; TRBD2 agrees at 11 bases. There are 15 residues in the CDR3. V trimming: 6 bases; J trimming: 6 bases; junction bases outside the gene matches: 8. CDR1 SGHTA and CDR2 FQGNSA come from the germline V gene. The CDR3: CASSHLAGGSDTQYF. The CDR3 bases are TGTGCCAGCAGTCACCTAGCGGGGGGAAGTGATACGCAGTATTTT.

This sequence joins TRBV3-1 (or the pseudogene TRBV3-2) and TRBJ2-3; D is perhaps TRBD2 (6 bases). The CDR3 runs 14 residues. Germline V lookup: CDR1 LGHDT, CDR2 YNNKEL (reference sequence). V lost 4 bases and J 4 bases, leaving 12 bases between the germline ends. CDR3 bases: TGTGCCAGCAGCCGGGACTTCACCCCAGATACGCAGTATTTT. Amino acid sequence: CASSRDFTPDTQYF.

The CDR3 nucleotides are TGTGCCAGCAGCCAAGGGGAGCGGTTTGCCACAGATACGCAGTATTTT. This codes for CASSQGERFATDTQYF. The chain has TRBV3-1 (or the pseudogene TRBV3-2) and TRBJ2-3; the D gene is possibly TRBD2 (5 bases). The CDR3 spans 16 residues. V lost 1 base and J 2 bases, leaving 13 bases between the germline ends. Germline V lookup: CDR1 LGHDT, CDR2 YNNKEL (reference sequence).

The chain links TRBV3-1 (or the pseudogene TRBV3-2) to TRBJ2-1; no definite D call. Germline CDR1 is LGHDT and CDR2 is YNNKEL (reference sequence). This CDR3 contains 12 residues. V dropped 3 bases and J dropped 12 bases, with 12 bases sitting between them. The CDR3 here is CASSHESGGQFF. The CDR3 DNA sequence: TGTGCCAGCAGCCACGAGTCCGGTGGGCAGTTCTTC.

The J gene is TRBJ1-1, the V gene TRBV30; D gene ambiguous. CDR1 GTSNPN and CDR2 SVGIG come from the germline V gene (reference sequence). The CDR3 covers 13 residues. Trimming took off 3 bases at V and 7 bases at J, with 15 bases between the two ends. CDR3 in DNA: TGTGCCTGGAGCCCAACCCGGGCGGGTGAAGCTTTCTTT. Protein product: CAWSPTRAGEAFF.

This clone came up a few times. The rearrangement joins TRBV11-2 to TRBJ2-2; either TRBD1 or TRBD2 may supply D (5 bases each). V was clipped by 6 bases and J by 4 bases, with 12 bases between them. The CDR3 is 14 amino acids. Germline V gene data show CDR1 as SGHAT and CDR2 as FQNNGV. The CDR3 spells CASSWGSVTGELFF. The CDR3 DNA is TGTGCCAGCAGTTGGGGGTCCGTCACCGGGGAGCTGTTTTTT.

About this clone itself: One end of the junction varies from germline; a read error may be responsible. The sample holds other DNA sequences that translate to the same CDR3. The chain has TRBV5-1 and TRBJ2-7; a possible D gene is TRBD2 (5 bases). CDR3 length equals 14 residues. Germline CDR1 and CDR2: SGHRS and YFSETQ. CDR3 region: CASSLAGSGYEQYF. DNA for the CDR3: TGCGCTAGCAGCTTGGCGGGCTCGGGGTACGAGCAGTACTTC.

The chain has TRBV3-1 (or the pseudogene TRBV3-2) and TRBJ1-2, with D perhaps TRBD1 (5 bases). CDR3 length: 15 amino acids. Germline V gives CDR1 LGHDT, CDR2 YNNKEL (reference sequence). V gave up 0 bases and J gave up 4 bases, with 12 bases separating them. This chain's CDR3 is CASSQDGTGPYGYTF. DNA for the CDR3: TGTGCCAGCAGCCAAGATGGAACAGGCCCCTATGGCTACACCTTC.

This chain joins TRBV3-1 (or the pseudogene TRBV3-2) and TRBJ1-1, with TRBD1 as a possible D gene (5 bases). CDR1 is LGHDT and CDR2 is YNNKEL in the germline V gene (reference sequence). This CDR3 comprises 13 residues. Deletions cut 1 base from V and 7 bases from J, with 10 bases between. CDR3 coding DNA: TGTGCCAGCAGCCAAGTAAGGGGTGGTGAAGCTTTCTTT. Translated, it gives CASSQVRGGEAFF.

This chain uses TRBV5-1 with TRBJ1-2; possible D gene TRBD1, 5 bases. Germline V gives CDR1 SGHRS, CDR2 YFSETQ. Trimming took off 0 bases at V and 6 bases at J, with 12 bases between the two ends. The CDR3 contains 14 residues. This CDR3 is CASSLEGQGNGYTF. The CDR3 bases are TGCGCCAGCAGCTTGGAGGGCCAGGGTAATGGCTACACCTTC.

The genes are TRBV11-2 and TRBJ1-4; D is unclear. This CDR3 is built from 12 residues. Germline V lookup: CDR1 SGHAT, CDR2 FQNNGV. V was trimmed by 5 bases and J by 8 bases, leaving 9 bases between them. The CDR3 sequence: CASSPLGEKLFF. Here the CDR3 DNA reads TGTGCCAGCAGCCCCCTAGGGGAAAAACTGTTTTTT.

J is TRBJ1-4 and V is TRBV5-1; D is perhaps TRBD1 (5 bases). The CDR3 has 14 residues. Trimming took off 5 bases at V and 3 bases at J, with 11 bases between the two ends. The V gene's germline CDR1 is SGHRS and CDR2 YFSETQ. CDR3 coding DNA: TGCGCCAGCAGGCCGGGGGGGTCTAATGAAAAACTGTTTTTT. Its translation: CASRPGGSNEKLFF. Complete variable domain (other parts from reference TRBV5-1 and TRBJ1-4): KAGVTQTPRYLIKTRGQQVTLSCSPISGHRSVSWYQQTPGQGLQFLFEYFSETQRNKGNFPGRFSGRQFSNSRSEMNVSTLELGDSALYLCASRPGGSNEKLFFGSGTQLSVL.

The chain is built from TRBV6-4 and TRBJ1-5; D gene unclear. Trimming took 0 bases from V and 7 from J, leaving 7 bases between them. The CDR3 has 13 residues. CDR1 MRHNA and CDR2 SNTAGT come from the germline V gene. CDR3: CASSDSLRQPQHF. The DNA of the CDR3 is TGTGCCAGCAGTGACTCCTTGAGGCAGCCCCAGCATTTT.

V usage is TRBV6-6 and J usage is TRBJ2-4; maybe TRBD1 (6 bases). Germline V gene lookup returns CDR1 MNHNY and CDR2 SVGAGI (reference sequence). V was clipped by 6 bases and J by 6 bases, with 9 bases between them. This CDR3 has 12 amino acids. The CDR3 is CASRQGPNIQYF. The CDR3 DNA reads TGTGCCAGCAGGCAGGGGCCAAACATTCAGTACTTC.

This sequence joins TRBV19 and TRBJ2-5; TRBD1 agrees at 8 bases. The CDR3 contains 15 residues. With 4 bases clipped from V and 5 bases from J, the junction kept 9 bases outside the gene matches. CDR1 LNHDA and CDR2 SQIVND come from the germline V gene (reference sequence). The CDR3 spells CASSSPQGARETQYF. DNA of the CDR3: TGTGCCAGTAGTAGTCCTCAGGGGGCGAGGGAGACCCAGTACTTC.

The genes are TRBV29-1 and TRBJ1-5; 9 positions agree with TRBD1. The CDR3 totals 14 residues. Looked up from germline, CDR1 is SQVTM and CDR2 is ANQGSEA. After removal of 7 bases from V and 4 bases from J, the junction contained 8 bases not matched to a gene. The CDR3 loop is CSASGGTGNQPQHF. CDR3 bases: TGCAGCGCCAGCGGCGGGACAGGGAATCAGCCCCAGCATTTT. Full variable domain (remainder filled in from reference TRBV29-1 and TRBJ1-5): SAVISQKPSRDICQRGTSLTIQCQVDSQVTMMFWYRQQPGQSLTLIATANQGSEATYESGFVIDKFPISRPNLTFSTLTVSNMSPEDSSIYLCSASGGTGNQPQHFGDGTRLSIL.

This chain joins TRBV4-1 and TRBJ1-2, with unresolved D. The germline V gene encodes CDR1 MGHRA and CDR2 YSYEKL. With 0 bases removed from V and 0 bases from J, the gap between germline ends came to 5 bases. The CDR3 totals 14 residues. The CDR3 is CASSQDPANYGYTF. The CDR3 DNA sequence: TGCGCCAGCAGCCAAGACCCTGCTAACTATGGCTACACCTTC.